Given below is one T cell receptor (beta chain) in context. What it binds is not known. The junction and the germline gene differ at one end; a read error may be behind it. The CDR3 contains 16 residues. CDR1 is SGHAT and CDR2 is FQNNGV in the germline V gene. No cell sorting was done before RNA was extracted from the tissue. These data are taken from a study of tumor and adjacent non-tumor tissue in lung cancer. Study details: Histology: under 15 adenocarcinoma, a couple of squamous cell carcinoma, 1 small cell lung cancer. Study-wide results and caveats: Tumor repertoires had a smaller top 100 clone share than normal lung. Tumor TCR diversity, when higher, was linked to shorter survival.

The library came from three nested PCR rounds adapted from ARM-PCR protocols. TCRdb independently ran MiXCR on the multiplex PCR reads; one entry per CDR3 protein. The table shows about 200,000 distinct CDR3 sequences, with 71% occurring only once. This TCR came from a man aged 60-69 years with non-small cell lung cancer. Specimen: lung tumor tissue. The V and J genes are TRBV11-2 and TRBJ2-5, with 10 bases identical to TRBD1. In nucleotides, the CDR3 is TGTGTCAGCAACTTAATGGGACAGGGGACCAAAGAGATCCAGTACTTC. This encodes CVSNLMGQGTKEIQYF.